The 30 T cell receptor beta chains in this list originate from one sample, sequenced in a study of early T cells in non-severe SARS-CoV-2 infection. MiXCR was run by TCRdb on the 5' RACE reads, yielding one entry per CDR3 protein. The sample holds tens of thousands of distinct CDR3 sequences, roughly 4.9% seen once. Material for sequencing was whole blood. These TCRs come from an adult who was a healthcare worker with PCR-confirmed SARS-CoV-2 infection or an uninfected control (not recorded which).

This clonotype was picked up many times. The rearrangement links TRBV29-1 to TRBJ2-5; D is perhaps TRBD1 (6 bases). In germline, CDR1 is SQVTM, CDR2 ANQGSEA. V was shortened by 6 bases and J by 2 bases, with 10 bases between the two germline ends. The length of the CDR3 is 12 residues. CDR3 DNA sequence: TGCAGCGTCGGACAGTTTCAAGAGACCCAGTACTTC. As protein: CSVGQFQETQYF.

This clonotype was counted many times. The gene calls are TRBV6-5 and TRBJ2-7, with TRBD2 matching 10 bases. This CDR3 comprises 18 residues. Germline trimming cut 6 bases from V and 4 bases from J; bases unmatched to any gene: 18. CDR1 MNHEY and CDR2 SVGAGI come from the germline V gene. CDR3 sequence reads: CASSRPALAGASGYEQYF. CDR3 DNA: TGTGCCAGCAGCCGACCCGCTCTAGCGGGGGCCTCGGGGTACGAGCAGTACTTC.

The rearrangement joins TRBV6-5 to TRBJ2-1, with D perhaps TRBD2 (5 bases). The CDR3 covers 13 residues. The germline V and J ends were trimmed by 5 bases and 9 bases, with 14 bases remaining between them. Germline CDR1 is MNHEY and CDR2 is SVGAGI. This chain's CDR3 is CASSRGVLPEQFF. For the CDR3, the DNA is TGTGCCAGCAGTCGGGGAGTCCTTCCTGAGCAGTTCTTC.

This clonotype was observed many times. The CDR3 DNA sequence: TGTGCCAGCAGTTATTCCCCCCGGGAGACCTACTCTGGAAACACCATATATTTT. It codes for CASSYSPRETYSGNTIYF. The chain links TRBV6-5 to TRBJ1-3, with D uncertain. CDR1 and CDR2 (germline): MNHEY, SVGAGI. Trimming pared 3 bases from V and 0 bases from J, leaving 18 bases between. The CDR3 runs 18 residues.

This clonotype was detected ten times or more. The CDR3 nucleotides are TGTGCCAGCTCACCGGGGGGCCCCCAAACGGATGAGCAGTTCTTC. Its protein is CASSPGGPQTDEQFF. The J gene is TRBJ2-1, the V gene TRBV18; D tentatively fits TRBD1 or TRBD2 (6 bases each). The CDR3 contains 15 residues. Germline V gene data show CDR1 as KGHSH and CDR2 as LQKENI. V lost 3 bases, J lost 8 bases, and 17 bases lay in between.

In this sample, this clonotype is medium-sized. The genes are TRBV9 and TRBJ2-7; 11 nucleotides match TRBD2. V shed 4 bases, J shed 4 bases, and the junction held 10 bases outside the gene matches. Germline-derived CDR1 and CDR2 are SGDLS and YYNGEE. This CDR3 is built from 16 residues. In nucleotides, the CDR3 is TGTGCCAGCAGCCCGGGCCCGGGACTAGCGGATTACGAGCAGTACTTC. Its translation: CASSPGPGLADYEQYF.

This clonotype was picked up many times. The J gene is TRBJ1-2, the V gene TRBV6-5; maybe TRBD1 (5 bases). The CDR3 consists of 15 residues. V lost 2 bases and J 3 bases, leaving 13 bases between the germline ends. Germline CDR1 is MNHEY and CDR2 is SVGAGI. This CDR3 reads CASSYDQRDYYGYTF. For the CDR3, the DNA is TGTGCCAGCAGTTACGATCAACGGGACTACTATGGCTACACCTTC.

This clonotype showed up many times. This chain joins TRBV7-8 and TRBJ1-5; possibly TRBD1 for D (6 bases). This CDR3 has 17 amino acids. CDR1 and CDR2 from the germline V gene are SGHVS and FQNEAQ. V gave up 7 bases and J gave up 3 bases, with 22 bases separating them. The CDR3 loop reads CASTRGGKGSLNQPQHF. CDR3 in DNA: TGTGCCAGCACCAGAGGGGGAAAGGGGTCCCTCAATCAGCCCCAGCATTTT.

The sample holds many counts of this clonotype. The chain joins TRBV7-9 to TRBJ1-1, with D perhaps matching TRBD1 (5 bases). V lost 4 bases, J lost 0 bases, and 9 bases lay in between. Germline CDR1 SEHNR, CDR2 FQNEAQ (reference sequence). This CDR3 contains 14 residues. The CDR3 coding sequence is TGTGCCAGCAGCTCCGGACATATGAACACTGAAGCTTTCTTT. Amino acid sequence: CASSSGHMNTEAFF.

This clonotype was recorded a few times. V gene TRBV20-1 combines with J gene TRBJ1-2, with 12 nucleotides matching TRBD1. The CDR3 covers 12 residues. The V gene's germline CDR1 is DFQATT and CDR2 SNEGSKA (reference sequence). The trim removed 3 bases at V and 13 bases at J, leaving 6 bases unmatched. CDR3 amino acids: CSASPGQGASTF. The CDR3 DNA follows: TGCAGTGCTAGCCCGGGACAGGGGGCTTCCACCTTC.

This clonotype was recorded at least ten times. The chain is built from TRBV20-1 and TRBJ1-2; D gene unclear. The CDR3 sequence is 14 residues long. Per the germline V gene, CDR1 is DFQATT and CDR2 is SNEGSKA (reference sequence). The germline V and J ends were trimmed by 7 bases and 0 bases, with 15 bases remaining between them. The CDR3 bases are TGCAGTGTCGGAAGATCCCAAGCTAACTATGGCTACACCTTC. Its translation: CSVGRSQANYGYTF.

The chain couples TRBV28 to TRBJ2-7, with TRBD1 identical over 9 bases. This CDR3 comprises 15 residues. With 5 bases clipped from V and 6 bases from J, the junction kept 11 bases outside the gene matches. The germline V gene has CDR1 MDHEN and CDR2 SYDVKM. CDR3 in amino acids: CASSDPGTGFSEQYF. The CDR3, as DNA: TGTGCCAGCAGTGATCCCGGGACAGGGTTTTCCGAGCAGTACTTC.

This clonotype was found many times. In DNA form, the CDR3 reads TGTGCCAGCAGCTTAGGGTCAGGTGGGAGCGAGACCCAGTACTTC. It specifies CASSLGSGGSETQYF. The chain is built from TRBV11-2 and TRBJ2-5, with a weak D call TRBD2 (5 bases). The germline V gene encodes CDR1 SGHAT and CDR2 FQNNGV. Deletions cut 1 base from V and 5 bases from J, with 14 bases between. The CDR3 extends over 15 amino acids.

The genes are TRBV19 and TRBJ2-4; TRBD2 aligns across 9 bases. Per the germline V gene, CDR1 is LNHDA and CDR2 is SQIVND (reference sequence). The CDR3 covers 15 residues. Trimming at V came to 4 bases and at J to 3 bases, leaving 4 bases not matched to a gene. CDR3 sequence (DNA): TGTGCCAGTAGTACCGGGACTAGCAGCAAAAACATTCAGTACTTC. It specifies CASSTGTSSKNIQYF.

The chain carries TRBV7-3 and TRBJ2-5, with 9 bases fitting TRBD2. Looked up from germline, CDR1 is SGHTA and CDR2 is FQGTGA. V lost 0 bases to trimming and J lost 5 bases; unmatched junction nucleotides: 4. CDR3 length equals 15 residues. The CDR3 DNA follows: TGTGCCAGCAGCTTAACTAGCGGGAGATCCGAGACCCAGTACTTC. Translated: CASSLTSGRSETQYF.

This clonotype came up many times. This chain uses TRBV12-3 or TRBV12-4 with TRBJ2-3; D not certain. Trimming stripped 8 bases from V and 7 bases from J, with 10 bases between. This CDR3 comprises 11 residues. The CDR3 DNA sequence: TGTGCCAGCGGAACTATAAATACGCAGTATTTT. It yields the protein CASGTINTQYF.

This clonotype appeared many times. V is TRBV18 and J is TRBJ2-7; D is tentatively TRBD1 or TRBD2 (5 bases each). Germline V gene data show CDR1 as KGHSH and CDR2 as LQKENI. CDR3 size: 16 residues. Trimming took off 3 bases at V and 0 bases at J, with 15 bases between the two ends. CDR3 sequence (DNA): TGTGCCAGCTCACCCCAGGGACCGACGAGCTCCTACGAGCAGTACTTC. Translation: CASSPQGPTSSYEQYF.

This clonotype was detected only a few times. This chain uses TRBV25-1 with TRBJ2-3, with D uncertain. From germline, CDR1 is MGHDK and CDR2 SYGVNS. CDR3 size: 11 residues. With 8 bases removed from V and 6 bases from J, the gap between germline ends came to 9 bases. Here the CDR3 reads CASARLDTQYF. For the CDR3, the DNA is TGTGCCAGCGCCCGACTTGATACGCAGTATTTT.

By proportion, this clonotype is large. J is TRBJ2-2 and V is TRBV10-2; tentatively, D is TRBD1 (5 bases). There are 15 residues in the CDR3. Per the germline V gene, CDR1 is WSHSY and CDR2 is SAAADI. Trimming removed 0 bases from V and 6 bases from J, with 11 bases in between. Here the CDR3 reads CASSESRGIPGELFF. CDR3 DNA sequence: TGCGCCAGCAGTGAGTCTAGGGGTATTCCCGGGGAGCTGTTTTTT.

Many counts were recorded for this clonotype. CDR3 coding DNA: TGTGCCAGCAGCTCGGGACTAGCGGGAGCGGGTGAGCAGTTCTTC. It codes for CASSSGLAGAGEQFF. The chain recombines TRBV7-9 with TRBJ2-1; 14 bases are a match to TRBD2. The V segment lost 4 bases and the J segment 9 bases; nucleotides outside the gene matches: 5. This CDR3 is built from 15 residues. Per the germline V gene, CDR1 is SEHNR and CDR2 is FQNEAQ (reference sequence).

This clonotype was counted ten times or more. The CDR3 nucleotides read TGTGCCAGCAGCCGGGGACAGGTCCATGAAAAACTGTTTTTT. The encoded protein is CASSRGQVHEKLFF. The rearrangement joins TRBV28 to TRBJ1-4; 8 nucleotides match TRBD1. The CDR3 contains 14 residues. V lost 6 bases, J lost 6 bases, and 6 bases stayed unmatched. Germline CDR1 reads MDHEN; CDR2 reads SYDVKM.

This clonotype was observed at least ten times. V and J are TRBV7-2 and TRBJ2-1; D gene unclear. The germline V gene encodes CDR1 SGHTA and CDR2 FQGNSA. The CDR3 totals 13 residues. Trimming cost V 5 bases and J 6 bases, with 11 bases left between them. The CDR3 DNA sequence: TGTGCCAGCAGCCTGATATTGAGCAATGAGCAGTTCTTC. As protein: CASSLILSNEQFF.

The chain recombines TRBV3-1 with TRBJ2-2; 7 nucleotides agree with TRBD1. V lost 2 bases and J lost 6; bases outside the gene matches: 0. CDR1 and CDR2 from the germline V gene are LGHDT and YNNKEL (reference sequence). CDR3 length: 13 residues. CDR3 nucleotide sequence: TGTGCCAGCAGCCAACAGGGGGCCGGGGAGCTGTTTTTT. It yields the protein CASSQQGAGELFF.

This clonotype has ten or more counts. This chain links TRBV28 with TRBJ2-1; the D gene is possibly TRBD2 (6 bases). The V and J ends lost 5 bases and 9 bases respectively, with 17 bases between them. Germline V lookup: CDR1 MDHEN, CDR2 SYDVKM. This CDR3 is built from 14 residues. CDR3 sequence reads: CASSPSRDFAEQFF. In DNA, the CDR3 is TGTGCCAGCAGTCCTTCCCGGGACTTTGCTGAGCAGTTCTTC.

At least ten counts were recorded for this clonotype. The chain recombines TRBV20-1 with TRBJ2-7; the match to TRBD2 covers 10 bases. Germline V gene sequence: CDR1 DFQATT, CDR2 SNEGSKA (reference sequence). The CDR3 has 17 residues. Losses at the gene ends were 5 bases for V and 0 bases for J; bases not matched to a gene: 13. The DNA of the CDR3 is TGCAGTGCTCCAAGAGCCACCGGACTAGCGGACTCCTACGAGCAGTACTTC. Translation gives CSAPRATGLADSYEQYF.

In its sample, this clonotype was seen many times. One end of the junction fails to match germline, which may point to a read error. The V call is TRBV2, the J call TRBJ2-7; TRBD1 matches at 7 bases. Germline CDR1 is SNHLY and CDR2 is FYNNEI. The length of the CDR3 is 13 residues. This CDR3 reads CASGEGAWFEQYF. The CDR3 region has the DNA TGTGCCAGCGGTGAGGGGGCTTGGTTCGAGCAGTACTTC.

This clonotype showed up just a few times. CDR3 protein: CASSPGWGLAGLRTGELFF. CDR3 bases: TGTGCCAGCAGCCCTGGATGGGGACTAGCGGGCCTGAGGACCGGGGAGCTGTTTTTT. V gene TRBV11-2 combines with J gene TRBJ2-2, with 12 bases matching TRBD2. This CDR3 has 19 residues. From germline, CDR1 is SGHAT and CDR2 FQNNGV. The ends lost 5 bases at V and 5 bases at J; junction bases unmatched: 15.

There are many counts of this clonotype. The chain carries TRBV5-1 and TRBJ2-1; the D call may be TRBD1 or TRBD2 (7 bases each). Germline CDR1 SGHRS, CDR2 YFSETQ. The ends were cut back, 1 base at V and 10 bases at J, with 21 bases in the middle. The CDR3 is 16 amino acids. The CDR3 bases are TGCGCCAGCAGCTTGCGAACGGCAGGGGGGGGCGGCGAGCAGTTCTTC. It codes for CASSLRTAGGGGEQFF.

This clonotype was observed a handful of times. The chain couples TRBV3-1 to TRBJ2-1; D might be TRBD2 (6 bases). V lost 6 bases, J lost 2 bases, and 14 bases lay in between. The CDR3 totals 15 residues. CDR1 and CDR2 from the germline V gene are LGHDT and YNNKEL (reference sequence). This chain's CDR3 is CASSPMEGPYNEQFF. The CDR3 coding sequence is TGTGCCAGCAGTCCGATGGAGGGCCCCTACAATGAGCAGTTCTTC.

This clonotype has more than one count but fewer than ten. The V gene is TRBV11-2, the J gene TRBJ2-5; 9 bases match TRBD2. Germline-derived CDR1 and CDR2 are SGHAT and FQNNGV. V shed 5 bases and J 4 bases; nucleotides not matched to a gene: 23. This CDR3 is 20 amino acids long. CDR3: CASSTLSGSTPSTPGETQYF. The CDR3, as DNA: TGTGCCAGCAGCACTCTTAGCGGGAGTACCCCCTCCACCCCAGGAGAGACCCAGTACTTC. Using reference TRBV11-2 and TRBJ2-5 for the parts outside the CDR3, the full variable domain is EAGVAQSPRYKIIEKRQSVAFWCNPISGHATLYWYQQILGQGPKLLIQFQNNGVVDDSQLPKDRFSAERLKGVDSTLKIQPAKLEDSAVYLCASSTLSGSTPSTPGETQYFGPGTRLLVL.